The 6 T cell receptor beta chains reported below all come from one sample, sequenced in a study of cytomegalovirus exposure and HLA in healthy donors. PCR amplification relied on 60 Vbeta primers (plus 13 Jbeta primers). TCRdb's copy holds only in-frame clones and misses some; the assay was immunoSEQ multiplex PCR. The data hold around 190,000 clones, with around 77% observed a single time. Sequenced sample: PBMCs. These receptors came from a man aged 25-45 years in good health and CMV-seronegative.

The chain carries TRBV10-2 and TRBJ2-5, with 7 bases aligning to TRBD2. V lost 3 bases to trimming and J lost 11 bases; unmatched junction nucleotides: 12. CDR1 and CDR2 from the germline V gene are WSHSY and SAAADI. CDR3 length equals 14 residues. CDR3: CASSEVSGSGEQYF. The CDR3, as DNA: TGCGCCAGCAGTGAAGTTAGCGGGTCGGGAGAGCAGTACTTC.

The gene calls are TRBV9 and TRBJ2-7; 9 bases map to TRBD1. The V gene end was trimmed by 7 bases and the J gene end by 5 bases; junction bases not matched to a gene: 10. Germline V CDR1 and CDR2: SGDLS, YYNGEE. There are 14 residues in the CDR3. The CDR3: CASGLGQGFDEQYF. In DNA form, the CDR3 reads TGTGCCAGCGGTCTTGGACAGGGGTTTGACGAGCAGTACTTC.

The J gene is TRBJ1-5, the V gene TRBV7-8, with D maybe TRBD1 (5 bases). Germline lookup yields CDR1 SGHVS and CDR2 FQNEAQ. The V end was cut by 1 base, the J end by 5 bases, with 6 bases between. This CDR3 region has 13 residues. CDR3 nucleotide sequence: TGTGCCAGCAGCTTAGGGGGGGATCAGCCCCAGCATTTT. Translating it yields CASSLGGDQPQHF.

Concerning this clone itself: The junction shows a germline mismatch at one end, possibly a read error. The chain uses TRBV10-2 and TRBJ2-1, with 9 bases identical to TRBD2. Germline values: CDR1 WSHSY, CDR2 SAAADI. The CDR3 is 14 amino acids. The chain's CDR3 is CAIKAGTSYHEQFF. CDR3 in DNA: TGCGCCATCAAAGCCGGGACTAGCTACCATGAGCAGTTCTTC.

This clone was detected only once. The rearrangement uses TRBV5-1 and TRBJ2-3, with TRBD1 identical over 10 bases. The CDR3 totals 15 residues. The trim removed 4 bases at V and 6 bases at J, leaving 8 bases unmatched. Per the germline V gene, CDR1 is SGHRS and CDR2 is YFSETQ. The CDR3 sequence is CASSRSGTGEDTQYF. The CDR3 DNA follows: TGCGCCAGCAGCAGGTCCGGGACAGGGGAGGATACGCAGTATTTT.

This clone was detected only a few times. The chain employs TRBV27 and TRBJ2-2; 11 bases map to TRBD2. Germline V CDR1 and CDR2: MNHEY, SMNVEV (reference sequence). Unmatched junction bases numbered 12, after V lost 6 bases and J lost 0 bases. The CDR3 consists of 19 residues. The CDR3 sequence: CASSFTTGLAGPNTGELFF. CDR3 bases: TGTGCCAGCAGCTTTACCACCGGACTAGCGGGCCCGAACACCGGGGAGCTGTTTTTT.